This note documents a single T cell receptor beta chain sequence. The CDR3 loop spans 13 amino acids. The germline V gene encodes CDR1 SGHNT and CDR2 YENEEA. Trimming took 7 bases from V and 2 from J, leaving 11 bases between them. Two negative PCRs, clearance, or symptom resolution characterized the recovered Cohort 3 donors. The sample comes from a study of blood T cell repertoires in COVID-19. Study context: Some COVID-19 samples were acute and others convalescent; all came from the United States, Italy and Spain.

Here immunoSEQ multiplex PCR was the method, and the copy in TCRdb shows in-frame clones only, minus some. The profile shows over 250,000 clones, approximately 89% of them singletons. Sequenced input: PBMCs or T cells enriched from blood (not recorded which). This rearrangement joins TRBV11-3 to TRBJ2-5; D gene uncertain. The clonotype originates from a woman aged 60-70 years who had recovered from COVID-19. The CDR3 spells CASTPRVQETQYF. CDR3 sequence (DNA): TGTGCCAGCACTCCTCGCGTTCAAGAGACCCAGTACTTC.